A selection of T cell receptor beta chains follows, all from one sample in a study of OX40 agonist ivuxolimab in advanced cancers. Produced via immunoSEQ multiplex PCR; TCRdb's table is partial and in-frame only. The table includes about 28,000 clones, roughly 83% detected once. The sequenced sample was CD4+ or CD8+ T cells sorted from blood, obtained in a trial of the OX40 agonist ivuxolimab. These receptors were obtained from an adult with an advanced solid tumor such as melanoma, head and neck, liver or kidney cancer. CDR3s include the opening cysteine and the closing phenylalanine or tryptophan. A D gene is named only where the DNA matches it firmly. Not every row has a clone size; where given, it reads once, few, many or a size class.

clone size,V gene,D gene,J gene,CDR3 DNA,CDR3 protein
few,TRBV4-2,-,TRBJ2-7,TGTGCCAGCAGCCACATCTTTACCGGGACCCGGGACAATGAGCAGTACTTC,CASSHIFTGTRDNEQYF
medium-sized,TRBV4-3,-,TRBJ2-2,TGCGCCAGCAGCCAAGATCGCGCCGGGGAGCTGTTTTTT,CASSQDRAGELFF
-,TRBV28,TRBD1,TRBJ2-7,TGTGCCAGCAGTGGGGACAGGGGGTCTTCGCGTTACGAGCAGTACTTC,CASSGDRGSSRYEQYF
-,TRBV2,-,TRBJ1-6,TGTGCCAGCAGTGAAGCTTTTCCAGGGGATAATTCACCCCTCCACTTT,CASSEAFPGDNSPLHF
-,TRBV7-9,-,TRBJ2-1,TGTGCCAGCAGCTTAGTGCCGGGGCTGAGGGGTGAGCAGTTCTTC,CASSLVPGLRGEQFF
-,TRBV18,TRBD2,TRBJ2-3,TGTGCCAGCTCACCAATAGGGACTAGCCTTTCAGATACGCAGTATTTT,CASSPIGTSLSDTQYF
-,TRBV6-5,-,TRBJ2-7,TGTGCCAGCAGTTACTCGATACAGGACTCCTACGAGCAGTACTTC,CASSYSIQDSYEQYF
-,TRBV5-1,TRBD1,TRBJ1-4,TGCGCCAGCAGCCCGGGACAGGGGAGCGAAAAACTGTTTTTT,CASSPGQGSEKLFF
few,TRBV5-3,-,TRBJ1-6,TGTGCCAGAAGCTTGGCCAGGGAGTATTCACCCCTCCACTTT,CARSLAREYSPLHF
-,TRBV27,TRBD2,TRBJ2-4,TGTGCCAGCAGTTTACATAGCGGGGGGGCCAAAAACATTCAGTACTTC,CASSLHSGGAKNIQYF
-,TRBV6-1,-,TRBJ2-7,TGTGCCAGCAGTGAAGGTACCGCTGCGACCTACGAGCAGTACTTC,CASSEGTAATYEQYF
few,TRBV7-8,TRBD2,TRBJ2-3,TGTGCCAGCAGCCCCACTAGCGGGAGACTGACTAGCACAGATACGCAGTATTTT,CASSPTSGRLTSTDTQYF
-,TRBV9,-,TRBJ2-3,TGTGCCAGCAGCGCCCAAAACATAGATACGCAGTATTTT,CASSAQNIDTQYF
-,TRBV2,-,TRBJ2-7,TGTGCCAGCAGTGAGTACATGGTGACAATTAACCCCTACGAGCAGTACTTC,CASSEYMVTINPYEQYF
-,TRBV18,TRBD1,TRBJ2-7,TGTGCCAGCTCACCACCCGACAGGGACCCTGCCTACGAGCAGTACTTC,CASSPPDRDPAYEQYF
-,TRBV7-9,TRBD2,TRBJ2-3,TGTGCCAGCAGCCAGGGACTAGCGGGGACCACAGATACGCAGTATTTT,CASSQGLAGTTDTQYF
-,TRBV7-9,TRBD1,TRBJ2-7,TGTGCCAGCAGCACAACCGGGACAGGAGCCTACGAGCAGTACTTC,CASSTTGTGAYEQYF
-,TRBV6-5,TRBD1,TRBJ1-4,TGTGCCAGCAGCAGCACAGGGGGATCTAATGAAAAACTGTTTTTT,CASSSTGGSNEKLFF
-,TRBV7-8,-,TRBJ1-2,TGTGCCAGCAGCTTAGCACCACCCGGGAACCTAGTTTACTATGGCTACACCTTC,CASSLAPPGNLVYYGYTF
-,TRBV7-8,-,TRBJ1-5,TGTGCCAGCAGCTTAGGGACCTCCCCGCAGCCCCAGCATTTT,CASSLGTSPQPQHF